This TCR beta chain was recorded in a study of graft-versus-host responses after intestinal transplantation. Study-wide findings and caveats: Investigators detected GvH clones in recipient marrow, with some emerging earlier in ileum or blood.

Data came from immunoSEQ multiplex PCR; TCRdb stores just in-frame clones and leaves some out. This sample yields about 17,000 clones, of which about two fifths are seen a single time; less than 4% belongs to the top ten. This clone was counted between two and nine times. Responders (roughly 200,000, CFSE-labeled) were co-plated with roughly 200,000 irradiated, violet-dye-labeled stimulators. V lost 6 bases to trimming and J lost 6 bases, with 12 bases between them. CDR3 length: 13 residues. Germline CDR1 reads SGHRS; CDR2 reads YFSETQ. The rearrangement links TRBV5-1 to TRBJ2-2; unclear D gene. The sequence was obtained from a human patient who received an intestinal transplant. The sample here was alloreactive CD8+ T cells from a mixed lymphocyte reaction culture, taken before intestinal transplant. Subset denoted: CFSE-low proliferating T cells sorted from approximately 6-day pre-transplant mixed lymphocyte reaction (GvH or HvG direction). The CDR3 loop is CASKVWLAGELFF. CDR3 in DNA: TGCGCCAGCAAAGTGTGGTTGGCCGGGGAGCTGTTTTTT.